This T cell receptor (beta chain) was identified during a study of patients and donors after allogeneic stem cell transplantation. TCRdb redid the calling of the RT-PCR reads with MiXCR, one entry per CDR3 protein. Here the sample spans around 200,000 distinct CDR3 sequences, less than 50% being singletons. Trimming shortened V by 6 bases and J by 7 bases, and 13 bases separated the two germline ends. The length of the CDR3 is 13 residues. This TCR was sampled from a human donor who was either an allogeneic HSCT recipient or a stem cell or donor lymphocyte infusion donor (not recorded which). It is not recorded whose cells these are; they may come from a transplant donor. The chain employs TRBV12-3 or TRBV12-4 and TRBJ1-5; D not certain. Sequencing was done on a sample of blood, either unsorted or a sorted T cell fraction (not recorded which). This CDR3 reads CASSPTLRQPQHF. In nucleotides, the CDR3 is TGTGCCAGCAGCCCGACCCTTCGGCAGCCCCAGCATTTT.